This entry lists 20 T cell receptor beta chains sequenced from one sample in a study of blood T cell repertoires in COVID-19. Here immunoSEQ multiplex PCR was the method, and the copy in TCRdb shows in-frame clones only, minus some. The table has 350,000 to 400,000 clones, approximately 88% seen once. Sequencing used PBMCs or T cells enriched from blood (not recorded which). These receptors were obtained from a woman in her twenties or thirties with acute COVID-19.

The genes are TRBV7-9 and TRBJ1-2; possibly TRBD1 for D (6 bases). Germline V gene sequence: CDR1 SEHNR, CDR2 FQNEAQ (reference sequence). Trimming left V 4 bases short and J 2 bases short, with 8 bases between. There are 13 residues in the CDR3. CDR3 residues: CASSWGQNYGYTF. The CDR3 DNA reads TGTGCCAGCAGCTGGGGACAAAACTATGGCTACACCTTC.

This clone was seen more than once but under ten times. The chain joins TRBV19 to TRBJ2-7; D is perhaps TRBD2 (5 bases). The CDR3 runs to 15 residues. The germline V gene encodes CDR1 LNHDA and CDR2 SQIVND (reference sequence). Trimming cost V 3 bases and J 4 bases, with 16 bases left between them. CDR3 in DNA: TGTGCCAGTAGTATCAGTCCGACATCGGGGTACGAGCAGTACTTC. Translating gives CASSISPTSGYEQYF.

V gene TRBV11-3 combines with J gene TRBJ2-3; maybe TRBD1 (5 bases). CDR1 is SGHNT, CDR2 YENEEA, per germline. This CDR3 comprises 14 residues. Trimming left V 4 bases short and J 2 bases short, with 10 bases between. The CDR3 sequence: CASSSQGPTDTQYF. CDR3 DNA: TGTGCCAGCAGCTCCCAGGGCCCCACAGATACGCAGTATTTT.

V is TRBV29-1 and J is TRBJ1-4, with D perhaps matching TRBD1 (6 bases). This CDR3 is built from 12 residues. Per germline, CDR1 SQVTM and CDR2 ANQGSEA. With 5 bases removed from V and 7 bases from J, the gap between germline ends came to 11 bases. CDR3 amino acids: CSVPDSGEKLFF. CDR3 in DNA: TGCAGCGTTCCGGACAGCGGTGAAAAACTGTTTTTT. Full variable domain (outside the CDR3, taken from reference TRBV29-1 and TRBJ1-4): SAVISQKPSRDICQRGTSLTIQCQVDSQVTMMFWYRQQPGQSLTLIATANQGSEATYESGFVIDKFPISRPNLTFSTLTVSNMSPEDSSIYLCSVPDSGEKLFFGSGTQLSVL.

CDR3 DNA: TGTGCCAGCAGTTTAGCCGAACAAGAGCTGTTTTTT. It specifies CASSLAEQELFF. The rearrangement links TRBV12-3 or TRBV12-4 to TRBJ2-2; D is unresolved. This CDR3 contains 12 residues. The V gene lost 0 bases and the J gene lost 11 bases, with 7 bases spanning the gap.

This chain joins TRBV30 and TRBJ2-3; 16 positions match TRBD2. The length of the CDR3 is 20 residues. Germline CDR1 is GTSNPN and CDR2 is SVGIG (reference sequence). V trimming: 2 bases; J trimming: 2 bases; junction bases outside the gene matches: 13. CDR3 region: CAWSSSGTSGGAWNTDTQYF. CDR3 DNA sequence: TGTGCCTGGAGTTCCTCCGGGACTAGCGGGGGGGCCTGGAACACAGATACGCAGTATTTT.

The V call is TRBV14, the J call TRBJ2-1; TRBD2 matches 9 bases. The CDR3 totals 17 residues. Unmatched junction bases numbered 16, after V lost 4 bases and J lost 9 bases. From germline, CDR1 is SGHDN and CDR2 FVKESK. CDR3 DNA: TGTGCCAGCAGCCCATTATCTGGCGGGGGGGTATCTGGTGAGCAGTTCTTC. Protein: CASSPLSGGGVSGEQFF.

This clone was seen once. V usage is TRBV19 and J usage is TRBJ2-3, with TRBD2 matching over 9 bases. The V gene end was trimmed by 6 bases and the J gene end by 8 bases; junction bases not matched to a gene: 9. CDR1 is LNHDA, CDR2 SQIVND, per germline (reference sequence). The CDR3 covers 14 residues. CDR3 region: CASRAETGLATQYF. As DNA, the CDR3 is TGTGCCAGTAGGGCTGAAACGGGACTAGCTACGCAGTATTTT.

The chain joins TRBV19 to TRBJ2-3, with a tentative D call TRBD2 (5 bases). Germline lookup yields CDR1 LNHDA and CDR2 SQIVND (reference sequence). The V and J ends lost 6 bases and 2 bases respectively, with 9 bases between them. The CDR3 is 13 amino acids. CDR3: CASRSGNTDTQYF. The CDR3 DNA is TGTGCCAGTAGGTCCGGGAACACAGATACGCAGTATTTT.

V is TRBV11-3 and J is TRBJ2-3, with D unresolved. The CDR3 has 13 residues. Trimming took 6 bases from V and 0 from J, leaving 7 bases between them. Germline V CDR1 and CDR2: SGHNT, YENEEA. This CDR3 reads CASSLTSTDTQYF. The CDR3 bases are TGTGCCAGCAGTCTGACAAGCACAGATACGCAGTATTTT. Together with reference TRBV11-3 and TRBJ2-3, the CDR3 gives the full variable domain: EAGVVQSPRYKIIEKKQPVAFWCNPISGHNTLYWYLQNLGQGPELLIRYENEEAVDDSQLPKDRFSAERLKGVDSTLKIQPAELGDSAVYLCASSLTSTDTQYFGPGTRLTVL.

This clone appeared a single time. The rearrangement joins TRBV7-2 to TRBJ1-3; D is possibly TRBD1 (5 bases). V was clipped by 4 bases and J by 3 bases, with 13 bases between them. CDR3 size: 15 residues. Germline CDR1 and CDR2: SGHTA and FQGNSA. In DNA form, the CDR3 reads TGTGCCAGCAGCTACCTGGGGGGGAGTGGAAACACCATATATTTT. Translating it yields CASSYLGGSGNTIYF.

J is TRBJ2-7 and V is TRBV7-8; D is possibly TRBD1 (6 bases). The length of the CDR3 is 16 residues. Between the trimmed V and J ends, which lost 5 bases and 4 bases, there was a span of 21 bases. Germline CDR1 is SGHVS and CDR2 is FQNEAQ. The CDR3 coding sequence is TGTGCCAGCAGCACCTTAACAGGGACGGTGAAATACGAGCAGTACTTC. Encoded protein: CASSTLTGTVKYEQYF.

This clone was seen once. The rearrangement uses TRBV7-3 and TRBJ2-3, with 12 bases aligning to TRBD2. The trim removed 2 bases at V and 2 bases at J, leaving 8 bases unmatched. This CDR3 spans 18 amino acids. Germline CDR1 is SGHTA and CDR2 is FQGTGA. The CDR3 DNA is TGTGCCAGCAGCTTACTAAGACTAGCGGGGGCCCTCACAGATACGCAGTATTTT. It specifies CASSLLRLAGALTDTQYF.

The chain combines TRBV24-1 with TRBJ1-2; the D is unclear. The CDR3 sequence is 16 residues long. Germline V gene data show CDR1 as KGHDR and CDR2 as SFDVKD. Trimming removed 3 bases from V and 2 bases from J, with 15 bases in between. The CDR3 sequence is CATSDPGRERNYGYTF. The CDR3 DNA follows: TGTGCCACCAGTGATCCCGGTAGGGAGCGGAACTATGGCTACACCTTC.

This CDR3 is CASSSRGNSYNSPLHF. The DNA for the CDR3 is TGTGCCAGCAGTTCCAGGGGTAACTCCTATAATTCACCCCTCCACTTT. The chain employs TRBV28 and TRBJ1-6, with TRBD1 as a possible D gene (6 bases). The CDR3 consists of 16 residues. In germline, CDR1 is MDHEN, CDR2 SYDVKM. Trimming removed 4 bases at V and 0 bases at J, with 10 bases between.

This chain connects TRBV4-1 to TRBJ1-1; 7 positions agree with TRBD1. The length of the CDR3 is 14 residues. From germline, CDR1 is MGHRA and CDR2 YSYEKL. Trimming cost V 1 base and J 3 bases; bases outside gene matches: 2. The CDR3 reads CASSQGQGYTEAFF. In DNA, the CDR3 is TGCGCCAGCAGCCAAGGACAGGGCTACACTGAAGCTTTCTTT.

This sequence joins TRBV5-1 and TRBJ2-7; possible D gene TRBD2, 7 bases. Trimming pared 1 base from V and 0 bases from J, leaving 17 bases between. The V gene's germline CDR1 is SGHRS and CDR2 YFSETQ. This CDR3 contains 17 residues. The CDR3: CASSLSVGGGPSYEQYF. In DNA form, the CDR3 reads TGCGCCAGCAGCTTGAGTGTCGGCGGGGGCCCCTCCTACGAGCAGTACTTC.

This chain uses TRBV4-3 with TRBJ2-7; the D gene is possibly TRBD2 (6 bases). V lost 0 bases, J lost 2 bases, and 14 bases lay in between. The CDR3 runs 16 residues. The germline gives CDR1 LGHNA, CDR2 YSLEER. The CDR3 DNA is TGCGCCAGCAGCCAAGAGGTACTAGCTCCTACCTACGAGCAGTACTTC. It encodes CASSQEVLAPTYEQYF.

The J gene is TRBJ1-1, the V gene TRBV9; D is perhaps TRBD1 (5 bases). Germline V CDR1 and CDR2: SGDLS, YYNGEE. Trimming stripped 4 bases from V and 3 bases from J, with 22 bases between. The CDR3 has 17 residues. CDR3 amino acids: CASSPPAGGLVYTEAFF. The CDR3 nucleotides read TGTGCCAGCAGCCCTCCCGCCGGGGGATTGGTGTACACTGAAGCTTTCTTT. Complete variable domain (other parts from reference TRBV9 and TRBJ1-1): DSGVTQTPKHLITATGQRVTLRCSPRSGDLSVYWYQQSLDQGLQFLIQYYNGEERAKGNILERFSAQQFPDLHSELNLSSLELGDSALYFCASSPPAGGLVYTEAFFGQGTRLTVV.

The genes are TRBV7-9 and TRBJ1-2; D is perhaps TRBD1 (5 bases). V was cut by 4 bases and J by 4 bases, with 16 bases left in between. This CDR3 region has 15 residues. Germline CDR1 SEHNR, CDR2 FQNEAQ (reference sequence). The CDR3 DNA follows: TGTGCCAGCAGCTCCTTGGGGGGGGACTTCTATGGCTACACCTTC. Translated, it gives CASSSLGGDFYGYTF.